A selection of T cell receptor beta chains follows, all from one sample in a study of blood T cells in healthy people across ages. MiXCR, run by TCRdb on the 5' RACE reads, gives a single entry per CDR3 protein. This sample has 1.5 million to 2 million distinct CDR3 sequences; 28% occur once, and the top ten carry 6.5% to 8.5%. The sequencing sample was made of blood. These receptors all stem from a woman under 40 in good health. CDR3s include the opening cysteine and the closing phenylalanine or tryptophan. D genes are given only for firm matches. Rows give clone size only sometimes, using once, few, many, or a class for an expanded clone.

size,J,D,V,CDR3,DNA
many,TRBJ2-7,TRBD2,TRBV29-1,CSGGLGGRAGEQYF,TGCAGCGGGGGGCTCGGCGGGAGGGCCGGTGAGCAGTACTTC
-,TRBJ1-2,-,TRBV12-3/TRBV12-4,CASSPAVGNYGYTF,TGTGCCAGCAGCCCCGCGGTGGGTAACTATGGCTACACCTTC
-,TRBJ2-3,TRBD2,TRBV2,CASKQAGGTDTQYF,TGTGCCAGCAAACAAGCGGGGGGCACAGATACGCAGTATTTT
-,TRBJ2-7,-,TRBV6-5,CASSPPKGTSNEQYF,TGTGCCAGCAGTCCCCCCAAAGGGACAAGCAACGAGCAGTACTTC
-,TRBJ2-3,TRBD2,TRBV6-5,CASSSELALAGTDTQYF,TGTGCCAGCAGTTCCGAATTGGCACTAGCGGGAACAGATACGCAGTATTTT
few,TRBJ1-1,-,TRBV29-1,CSVVEANTEAFF,TGCAGCGTTGTGGAAGCGAACACTGAAGCTTTCTTT
-,TRBJ1-4,-,TRBV12-3/TRBV12-4,CASSPRLGSREKLFF,TGTGCCAGCAGCCCCAGGTTGGGGTCTAGGGAAAAACTGTTTTTT
-,TRBJ2-3,-,TRBV5-4,CASSLPLRGDTQYF,TGTGCCAGCAGCTTGCCCCTGAGGGGGGATACGCAGTATTTT
-,TRBJ2-1,-,TRBV20-1,CSAALARNSYNEQFF,TGCAGTGCTGCCCTAGCGCGAAACTCCTACAATGAGCAGTTCTTC
few,TRBJ2-3,TRBD1,TRBV20-1,CSAPTGGSTDTQYF,TGCAGTGCTCCGACAGGGGGTAGCACAGATACGCAGTATTTT
-,TRBJ2-1,TRBD1,TRBV20-1,CSAKGQVAYNEQFF,TGCAGTGCTAAAGGACAGGTAGCCTACAATGAGCAGTTCTTC
few,TRBJ2-5,TRBD2,TRBV5-6,CASSPWASGRQETQYF,TGTGCCAGCAGCCCCTGGGCTAGCGGGCGCCAAGAGACCCAGTACTTC
few,TRBJ2-5,TRBD2,TRBV6-6,CASSYRGGDYQETQYF,TGTGCCAGCAGTTACCGGGGGGGGGACTACCAAGAGACCCAGTACTTC
-,TRBJ1-6,-,TRBV12-3/TRBV12-4,CAGSTQEDSPLHF,TGTGCCGGCAGTACCCAAGAGGACTCACCCCTCCACTTT
-,TRBJ2-7,-,TRBV6-2/TRBV6-3,CASSSPLGESEQYF,TGTGCCAGCAGTTCTCCGCTGGGGGAAAGCGAGCAGTACTTC
-,TRBJ2-7,-,TRBV4-3,CASSQDRAPPLLGQYF,TGCGCCAGCAGCCAAGATAGGGCACCACCCCTTCTCGGGCAGTACTTC
-,TRBJ2-7,-,TRBV7-9,CASSLNGDGSYEQYF,TGTGCCAGCAGCTTAAATGGGGACGGCTCCTACGAGCAGTACTTC
-,TRBJ1-2,-,TRBV7-2,CASSRIRSAYGYTF,TGTGCCAGCAGCCGAATAAGGTCAGCGTATGGCTACACCTTC
once,TRBJ2-3,-,TRBV12-3/TRBV12-4,CASSVVGPTDTQYF,TGTGCCAGCAGCGTCGTTGGACCCACAGATACGCAGTATTTT
-,TRBJ2-7,-,TRBV20-1,CSARPVRPQSSYEQYF,TGCAGTGCTAGACCTGTCAGACCCCAGAGCTCCTACGAGCAGTACTTC
many,TRBJ2-1,TRBD2,TRBV29-1,CSVGRGRAGDEQFF,TGCAGCGTTGGTCGAGGGAGGGCCGGGGATGAGCAGTTCTTC
-,TRBJ1-6,-,TRBV30,CAWRILVTVNSPLHF,TGTGCCTGGAGGATCTTAGTGACAGTGAATTCACCCCTCCACTTT
-,TRBJ2-1,-,TRBV7-2,CASNFRDEQFF,TGTGCCAGCAACTTCAGGGATGAGCAGTTCTTC
-,TRBJ1-4,-,TRBV4-1,CASSQERGGNEKLFF,TGCGCCAGCAGCCAAGAGAGGGGTGGTAATGAAAAACTGTTTTTT
many,TRBJ2-6,TRBD1,TRBV4-1,CASSQDRQGTNSGANVLTF,TGCGCCAGCAGCCAAGATCGACAGGGGACGAATTCTGGGGCCAACGTCCTGACTTTC
-,TRBJ2-1,-,TRBV2,CARTGRQGRANEQFF,TGTGCCAGAACGGGTAGGCAGGGTCGGGCCAATGAGCAGTTCTTC
few,TRBJ2-4,TRBD2,TRBV12-3/TRBV12-4,CASSASSGGAKNIQYF,TGTGCCAGCAGTGCATCTAGCGGGGGAGCCAAAAACATTCAGTACTTC
many,TRBJ2-7,TRBD2,TRBV7-2,CASSLVSSGGHEQYF,TGTGCCAGCAGCTTAGTTTCTAGCGGGGGTCACGAGCAGTACTTC
few,TRBJ2-7,-,TRBV20-1,CSAEGQPYEQYF,TGCAGTGCTGAGGGACAACCCTACGAGCAGTACTTC
-,TRBJ2-5,TRBD1,TRBV24-1,CATSDSSGTGGWETQYF,TGTGCCACCAGTGATTCTTCCGGGACAGGGGGCTGGGAGACCCAGTACTTC
many,TRBJ2-1,TRBD2,TRBV29-1,CSVVPGGNEQFF,TGCAGCGTTGTTCCGGGAGGGAATGAGCAGTTCTTC
many,TRBJ1-2,-,TRBV20-1,CSAFSRETYGYTF,TGCAGTGCTTTCTCGCGGGAAACCTATGGCTACACCTTC
-,TRBJ2-7,-,TRBV7-9,CASRDTLTYEQYF,TGTGCCAGCAGGGACACTTTAACCTACGAGCAGTACTTC
-,TRBJ2-5,TRBD1,TRBV6-1,CASSGQVLQETQYF,TGTGCCAGCTCGGGACAGGTACTCCAAGAGACCCAGTACTTC
-,TRBJ2-4,-,TRBV7-9,CASRSSEGAVGAKNIQYF,TGTGCCAGCAGAAGTTCGGAGGGGGCGGTGGGAGCCAAAAACATTCAGTACTTC
-,TRBJ2-5,-,TRBV7-2,CASTATENQETQYF,TGTGCCAGCACCGCGACAGAAAACCAAGAGACCCAGTACTTC
many,TRBJ2-5,TRBD1,TRBV4-1,CASSQDRQGDQETQYF,TGCGCCAGCAGCCAAGATCGACAGGGGGACCAAGAGACCCAGTACTTC
-,TRBJ1-2,-,TRBV27,CASSSEVSPPYGYTF,TGTGCCAGCAGTTCGGAGGTCTCACCGCCCTATGGCTACACCTTC
many,TRBJ2-7,-,TRBV15,CATRLATSYEQYF,TGTGCCACCCGCCTCGCGACGTCCTACGAGCAGTACTTC
-,TRBJ1-1,-,TRBV29-1,CSVLTGLTEAFF,TGCAGCGTGCTAACAGGGTTAACTGAAGCTTTCTTT
many,TRBJ2-3,-,TRBV4-1,CASTGGGGLPATQYF,TGCGCCAGCACCGGAGGGGGGGGCCTCCCCGCTACGCAGTATTTT
-,TRBJ1-5,TRBD1,TRBV6-2/TRBV6-3,CASTQGGKPQHF,TGTGCCAGCACCCAGGGGGGTAAGCCCCAGCATTTT
-,TRBJ2-7,-,TRBV28,CASSLFRVGSEQYF,TGTGCCAGCAGTTTATTTAGAGTAGGCTCCGAGCAGTACTTC
many,TRBJ2-5,TRBD2,TRBV20-1,CSARDPSGGLQETQYF,TGCAGTGCTAGAGATCCAAGCGGGGGGCTCCAAGAGACCCAGTACTTC
once,TRBJ2-7,TRBD2,TRBV20-1,CSASSPLRLASRSYEQYF,TGCAGTGCTAGTTCCCCCCTCCGACTAGCCTCACGCTCCTACGAGCAGTACTTC
-,TRBJ1-6,-,TRBV9,CASSGGWGNNSPLHF,TGTGCCAGCAGCGGAGGTTGGGGGAATAATTCACCCCTCCACTTT
-,TRBJ2-6,-,TRBV5-1,CASSYRGGTGANVQTF,TGCGCCAGCAGTTACCGAGGGGGAACTGGGGCCAACGTCCAGACTTTC
-,TRBJ2-7,TRBD1,TRBV11-2,CASSDGRGYYEQYF,TGTGCCAGCAGCGACGGCAGGGGGTACTACGAGCAGTACTTC
many,TRBJ2-7,TRBD2,TRBV16,CASRGYSGGSSEQYF,TGTGCCAGCAGAGGATATAGCGGGGGGTCATCCGAGCAGTACTTC
-,TRBJ2-3,-,TRBV6-6,CASSYGSGGADTQYF,TGTGCCAGCAGTTATGGTTCGGGGGGCGCAGATACGCAGTATTTT
-,TRBJ2-6,TRBD2,TRBV4-3,CASASGVAGDLGANVLTF,TGCGCCAGCGCCTCCGGAGTAGCGGGAGACTTGGGGGCCAACGTCCTGACTTTC